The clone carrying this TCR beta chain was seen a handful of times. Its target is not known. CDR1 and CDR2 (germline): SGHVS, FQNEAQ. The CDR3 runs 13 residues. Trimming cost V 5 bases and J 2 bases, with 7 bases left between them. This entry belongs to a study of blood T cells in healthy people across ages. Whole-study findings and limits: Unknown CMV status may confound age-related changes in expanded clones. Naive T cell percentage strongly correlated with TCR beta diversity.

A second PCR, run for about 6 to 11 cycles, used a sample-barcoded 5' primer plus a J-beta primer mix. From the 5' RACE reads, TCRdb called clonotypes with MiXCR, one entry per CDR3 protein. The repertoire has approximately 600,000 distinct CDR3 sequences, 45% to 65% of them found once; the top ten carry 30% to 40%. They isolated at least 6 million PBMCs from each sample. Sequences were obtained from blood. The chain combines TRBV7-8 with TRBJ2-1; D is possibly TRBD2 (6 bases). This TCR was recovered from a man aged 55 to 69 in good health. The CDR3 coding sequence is TGTGCCAGCAGCGCGGGACCCTACAATGAGCAGTTCTTC. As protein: CASSAGPYNEQFF.